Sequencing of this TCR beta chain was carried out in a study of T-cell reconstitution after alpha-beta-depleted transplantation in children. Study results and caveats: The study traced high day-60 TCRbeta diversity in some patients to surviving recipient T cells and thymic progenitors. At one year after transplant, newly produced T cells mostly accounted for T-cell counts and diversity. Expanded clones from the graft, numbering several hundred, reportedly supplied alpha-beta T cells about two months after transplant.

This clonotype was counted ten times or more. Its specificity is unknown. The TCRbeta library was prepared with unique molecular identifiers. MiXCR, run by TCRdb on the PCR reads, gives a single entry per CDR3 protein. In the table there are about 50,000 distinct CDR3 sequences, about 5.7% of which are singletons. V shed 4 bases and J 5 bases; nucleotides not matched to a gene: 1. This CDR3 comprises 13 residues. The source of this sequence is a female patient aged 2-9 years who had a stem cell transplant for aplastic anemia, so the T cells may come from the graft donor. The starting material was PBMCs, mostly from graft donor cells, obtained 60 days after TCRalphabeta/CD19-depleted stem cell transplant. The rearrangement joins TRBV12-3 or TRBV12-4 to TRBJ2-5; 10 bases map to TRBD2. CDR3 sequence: CASSSGLAETQYF. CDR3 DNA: TGTGCCAGCAGTTCGGGACTAGCGGAGACCCAGTACTTC.